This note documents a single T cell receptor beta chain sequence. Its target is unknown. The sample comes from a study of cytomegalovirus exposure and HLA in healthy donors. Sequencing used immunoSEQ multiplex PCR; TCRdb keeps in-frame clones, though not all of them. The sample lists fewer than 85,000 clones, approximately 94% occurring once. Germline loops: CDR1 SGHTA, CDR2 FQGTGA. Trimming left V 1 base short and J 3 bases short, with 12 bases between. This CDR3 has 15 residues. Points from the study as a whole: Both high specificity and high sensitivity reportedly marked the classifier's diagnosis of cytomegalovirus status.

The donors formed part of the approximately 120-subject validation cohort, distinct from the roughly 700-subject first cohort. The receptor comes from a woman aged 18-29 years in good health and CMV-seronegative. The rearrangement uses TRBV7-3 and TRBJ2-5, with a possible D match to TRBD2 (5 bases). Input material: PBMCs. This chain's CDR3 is CASSLIWGVEETQYF. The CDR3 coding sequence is TGTGCCAGCAGCTTAATATGGGGAGTCGAAGAGACCCAGTACTTC.